One T cell receptor beta chain is described in this entry. This sample was taken from a study of cytomegalovirus exposure and HLA in healthy donors. For the study at large: Roughly 180 million T cells yielded more than 95 million unique TCR beta sequences, as an earlier analysis found.

PCR used 60 Vbeta primers and 13 Jbeta primers. Profiling relied on immunoSEQ multiplex PCR, and the TCRdb table lists in-frame clones only, not all of them. The data contain some 190,000 clones, around 73% of them seen just once; the ten biggest clones take up over 2%. This CDR3 is built from 15 residues. V lost 6 bases to trimming and J lost 5 bases; unmatched junction nucleotides: 7. Per the germline V gene, CDR1 is MRHNA and CDR2 is SNTAGT. The sequencing sample was made of PBMCs. The TCR was taken from a woman aged 25-40 years in good health and CMV-seropositive. The chain has TRBV6-4 and TRBJ2-1; 10 positions match TRBD2. CDR3 amino acids: CASSAGTSDNNEQFF. CDR3 bases: TGTGCCAGCAGCGCCGGGACTAGCGACAACAATGAGCAGTTCTTC.